A single sample is the source of the 9 T cell receptor beta chains below, sequenced in a study of cytotoxic CD8 clonotypes in ibrutinib-treated CLL. Here immunoSEQ multiplex PCR was the method, and the copy in TCRdb shows in-frame clones only, minus some. The table lists over 45,000 clones, roughly three fifths of them singletons. The specimen comprised PBMCs, sampled after 24 months of ibrutinib treatment. The receptors were sampled from a human donor with chronic lymphocytic leukemia.

Only a few counts were recorded for this clone. This chain uses TRBV5-6 with TRBJ1-2; 7 positions match TRBD1. V gave up 2 bases and J gave up 8 bases; unmatched junction bases: 3. Germline V lookup: CDR1 SGHDT, CDR2 YYEEEE. The CDR3 is 12 amino acids. CDR3 protein: CASSLTGVGYTF. As DNA, the CDR3 is TGTGCCAGCAGCTTAACAGGGGTCGGCTACACCTTC.

V and J are TRBV12-5 and TRBJ2-5; D is undetermined. V was trimmed by 5 bases and J by 3 bases, leaving 4 bases between them. The CDR3 has 11 residues. Germline CDR1 and CDR2: LGHNT and FRNRAP. The CDR3 reads CASGLEETQYF. CDR3 nucleotide sequence: TGTGCTAGTGGTCTAGAAGAGACCCAGTACTTC.

The V and J genes are TRBV11-1 and TRBJ1-2; 7 nucleotides align to TRBD1. The J segment lost 3 bases and the V segment lost 2 bases, leaving 9 bases of the junction unmatched. Germline V gives CDR1 SGHAT, CDR2 FQDESV (reference sequence). The CDR3 runs 16 residues. The CDR3 coding sequence is TGTGCCAGCAGCTTACAAGACAGGGACGGAGACTATGGCTACACCTTC. Translation gives CASSLQDRDGDYGYTF.

The V call is TRBV28, the J call TRBJ1-6; possibly TRBD1 for D (5 bases). CDR1 is MDHEN and CDR2 is SYDVKM in the germline V gene. The CDR3 is 14 residues long. V was pared by 4 bases and J by 2 bases, with 6 bases between. The CDR3 sequence: CASSWGAYNSPLHF. The CDR3 DNA sequence: TGTGCCAGCAGTTGGGGGGCCTATAATTCACCCCTCCACTTT.

This clone has more than one count but fewer than ten. This sequence joins TRBV5-8 and TRBJ1-3; D possibly corresponds to TRBD1 (5 bases). Between the trimmed V and J ends, which lost 3 bases and 2 bases, there was a span of 15 bases. CDR1 SGHTS and CDR2 YDEGEE come from the germline V gene. This CDR3 is 16 amino acids long. Here the CDR3 reads CASSYRFKAAGNTIYF. As DNA, the CDR3 is TGTGCCAGCAGCTACAGGTTCAAGGCGGCTGGAAACACCATATATTTT.

The chain combines TRBV30 with TRBJ2-7; no firm D call. Germline-derived CDR1 and CDR2 are GTSNPN and SVGIG (reference sequence). The CDR3 runs to 14 residues. Trimming took 2 bases from V and 2 from J, leaving 13 bases between them. DNA of the CDR3: TGTGCCTGGAGTCCGGGTTCACCCACCTACGAGCAGTACTTC. Translated: CAWSPGSPTYEQYF.

As DNA, the CDR3 is TGTGCCAGCATTCAAAGTCGCGGCCACGAGCAGTACTTC. Translating gives CASIQSRGHEQYF. The chain is built from TRBV2 and TRBJ2-7; D unresolved. Trimming pared 7 bases from V and 5 bases from J, leaving 15 bases between. The CDR3 is 13 amino acids. The germline gives CDR1 SNHLY, CDR2 FYNNEI. Filled out from reference TRBV2 and TRBJ2-7, the complete variable domain reads EPEVTQTPSHQVTQMGQEVILRCVPISNHLYFYWYRQILGQKVEFLVSFYNNEISEKSEIFDDQFSVERPDGSNFTLKIRSTKLEDSAMYFCASIQSRGHEQYFGPGTRLTVT.

The chain has TRBV10-1 and TRBJ2-7, with D uncertain. Trimming stripped 6 bases from V and 0 bases from J, with 15 bases between. The germline V gene has CDR1 WNHNN and CDR2 SYGVQD (reference sequence). This CDR3 region has 15 residues. The CDR3 DNA follows: TGCGCCAGCAGGCCTCTGAAACCCTTCTCCTACGAGCAGTACGTC. This gives the protein CASRPLKPFSYEQYV.

CDR3 region: CASSLIAGDSYEQYF. The DNA of the CDR3 is TGCGCCAGCAGCCTAATAGCGGGAGATTCCTACGAGCAGTACTTC. This chain uses TRBV5-1 with TRBJ2-7; 9 nucleotides agree with TRBD2. Germline loops: CDR1 SGHRS, CDR2 YFSETQ. The length of the CDR3 is 15 residues. V trimming: 4 bases; J trimming: 1 base; junction bases outside the gene matches: 6. Full variable domain (remainder filled in from reference TRBV5-1 and TRBJ2-7): KAGVTQTPRYLIKTRGQQVTLSCSPISGHRSVSWYQQTPGQGLQFLFEYFSETQRNKGNFPGRFSGRQFSNSRSEMNVSTLELGDSALYLCASSLIAGDSYEQYFGPGTRLTVT.